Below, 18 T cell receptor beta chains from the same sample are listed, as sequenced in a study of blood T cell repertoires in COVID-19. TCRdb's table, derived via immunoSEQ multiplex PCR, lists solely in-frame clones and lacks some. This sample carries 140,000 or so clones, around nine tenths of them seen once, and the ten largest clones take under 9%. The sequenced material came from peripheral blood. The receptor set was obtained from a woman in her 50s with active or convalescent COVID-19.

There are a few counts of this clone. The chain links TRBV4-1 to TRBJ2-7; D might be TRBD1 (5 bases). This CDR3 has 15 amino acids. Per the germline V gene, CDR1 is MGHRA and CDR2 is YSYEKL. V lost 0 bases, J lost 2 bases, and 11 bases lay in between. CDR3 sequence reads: CASSQERGSPYEQYF. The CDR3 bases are TGCGCCAGCAGCCAAGAAAGGGGTTCTCCCTACGAGCAGTACTTC.

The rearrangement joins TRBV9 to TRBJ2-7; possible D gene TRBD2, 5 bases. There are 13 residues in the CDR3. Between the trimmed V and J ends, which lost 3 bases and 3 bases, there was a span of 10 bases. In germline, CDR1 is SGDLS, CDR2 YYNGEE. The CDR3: CASSAADDYEQYF. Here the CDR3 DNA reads TGTGCCAGCAGCGCAGCGGATGACTACGAGCAGTACTTC.

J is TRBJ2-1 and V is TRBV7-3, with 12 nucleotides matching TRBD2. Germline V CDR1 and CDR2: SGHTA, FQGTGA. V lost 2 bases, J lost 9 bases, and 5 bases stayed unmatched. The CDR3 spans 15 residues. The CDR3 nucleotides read TGTGCCAGCAGCTTATCACTAGCGGGAGGAGGTGAGCAGTTCTTC. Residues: CASSLSLAGGGEQFF. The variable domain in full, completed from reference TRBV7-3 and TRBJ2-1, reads GAGVSQTPSNKVTEKGKYVELRCDPISGHTALYWYRQSLGQGPEFLIYFQGTGAADDSGLPNDRFFAVRPEGSVSTLKIQRTERGDSAVYLCASSLSLAGGGEQFFGPGTRLTVL.

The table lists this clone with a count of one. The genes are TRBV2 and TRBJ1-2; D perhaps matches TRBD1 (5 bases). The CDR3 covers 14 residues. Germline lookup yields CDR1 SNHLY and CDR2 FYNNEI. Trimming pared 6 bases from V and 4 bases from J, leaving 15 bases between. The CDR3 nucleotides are TGTGCCAGCAGCGCCGGGACTGGGGTCTATGGCTACACCTTC. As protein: CASSAGTGVYGYTF.

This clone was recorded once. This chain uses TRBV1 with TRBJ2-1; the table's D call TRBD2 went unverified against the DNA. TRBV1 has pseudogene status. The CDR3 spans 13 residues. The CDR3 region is CTTTSGRYNEQFF. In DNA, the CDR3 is TGCACCACCACTAGCGGGAGATACAATGAGCAGTTCTTC.

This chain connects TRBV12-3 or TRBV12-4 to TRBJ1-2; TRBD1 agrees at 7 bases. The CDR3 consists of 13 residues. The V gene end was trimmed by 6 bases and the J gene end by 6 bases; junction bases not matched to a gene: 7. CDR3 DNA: TGTGCCAGCAGCCCGGGACAGATCGATGGCTACACCTTC. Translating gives CASSPGQIDGYTF.

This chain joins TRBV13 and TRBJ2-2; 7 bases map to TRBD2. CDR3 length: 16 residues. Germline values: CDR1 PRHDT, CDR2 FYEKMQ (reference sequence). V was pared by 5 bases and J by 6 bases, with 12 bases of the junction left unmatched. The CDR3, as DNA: TGTGCCAGCAGCGAGCGGGGACCGACTAGTTCCGGGGAGCTGTTTTTT. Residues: CASSERGPTSSGELFF.

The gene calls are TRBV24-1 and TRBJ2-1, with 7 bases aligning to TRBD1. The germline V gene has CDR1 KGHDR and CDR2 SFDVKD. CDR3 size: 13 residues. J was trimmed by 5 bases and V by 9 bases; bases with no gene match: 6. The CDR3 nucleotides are TGTGCCACCGGGACAGCAACAAACAATGAGCAGTTCTTC. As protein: CATGTATNNEQFF.

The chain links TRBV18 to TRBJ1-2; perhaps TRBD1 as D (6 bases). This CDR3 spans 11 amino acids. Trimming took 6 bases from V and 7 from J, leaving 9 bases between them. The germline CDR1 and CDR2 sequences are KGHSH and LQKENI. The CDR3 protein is CASSGGAGYTF. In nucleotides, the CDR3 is TGTGCCAGCTCCGGGGGGGCTGGCTACACCTTC.

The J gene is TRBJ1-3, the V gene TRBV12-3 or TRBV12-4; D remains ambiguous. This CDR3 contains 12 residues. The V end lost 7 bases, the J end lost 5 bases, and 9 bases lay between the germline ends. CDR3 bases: TGTGCCAGCACCCCTACCAGAAACACCATATATTTT. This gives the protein CASTPTRNTIYF.

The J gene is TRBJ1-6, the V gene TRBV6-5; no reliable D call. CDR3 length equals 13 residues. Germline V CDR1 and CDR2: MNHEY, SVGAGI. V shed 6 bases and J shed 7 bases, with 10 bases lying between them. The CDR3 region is CASRDSRNSPLHF. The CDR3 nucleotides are TGTGCCAGCAGGGACTCCAGGAATTCACCCCTCCACTTT.

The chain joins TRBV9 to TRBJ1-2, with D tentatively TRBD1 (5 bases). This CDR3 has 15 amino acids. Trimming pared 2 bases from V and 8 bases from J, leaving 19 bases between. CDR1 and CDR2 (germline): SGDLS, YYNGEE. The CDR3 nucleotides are TGTGCCAGCAGCGTGCAGTCGCGGGGGGATGGAGGCTACACCTTC. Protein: CASSVQSRGDGGYTF. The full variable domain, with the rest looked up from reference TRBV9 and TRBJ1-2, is DSGVTQTPKHLITATGQRVTLRCSPRSGDLSVYWYQQSLDQGLQFLIQYYNGEERAKGNILERFSAQQFPDLHSELNLSSLELGDSALYFCASSVQSRGDGGYTFGSGTRLTVV.

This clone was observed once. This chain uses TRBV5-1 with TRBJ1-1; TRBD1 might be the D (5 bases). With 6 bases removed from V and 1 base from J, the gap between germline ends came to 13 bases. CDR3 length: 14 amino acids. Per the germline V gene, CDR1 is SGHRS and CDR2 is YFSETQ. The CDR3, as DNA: TGCGCCAGCATGATACAGGTGGGGAACACTGAAGCTTTCTTT. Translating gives CASMIQVGNTEAFF.

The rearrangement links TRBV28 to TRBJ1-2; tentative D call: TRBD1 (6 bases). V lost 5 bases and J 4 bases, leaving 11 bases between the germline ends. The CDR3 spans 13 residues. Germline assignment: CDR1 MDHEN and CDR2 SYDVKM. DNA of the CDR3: TGTGCCAGCAGTCCACAGGGAAGCTATGGCTACACCTTC. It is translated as CASSPQGSYGYTF.

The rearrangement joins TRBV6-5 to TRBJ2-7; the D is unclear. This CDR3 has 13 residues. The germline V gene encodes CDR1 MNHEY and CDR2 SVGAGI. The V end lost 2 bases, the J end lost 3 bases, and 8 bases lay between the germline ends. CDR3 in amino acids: CASSYIANYEQYF. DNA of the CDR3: TGTGCCAGCAGTTACATCGCGAACTACGAGCAGTACTTC.

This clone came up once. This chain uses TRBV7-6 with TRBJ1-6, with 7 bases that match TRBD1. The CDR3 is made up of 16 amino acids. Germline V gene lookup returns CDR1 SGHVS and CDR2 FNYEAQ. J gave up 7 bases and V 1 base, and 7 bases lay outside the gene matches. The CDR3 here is CASSLDPTGTNSPLHF. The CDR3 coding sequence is TGTGCCAGCAGCTTAGATCCGACAGGGACGAATTCACCCCTCCACTTT.

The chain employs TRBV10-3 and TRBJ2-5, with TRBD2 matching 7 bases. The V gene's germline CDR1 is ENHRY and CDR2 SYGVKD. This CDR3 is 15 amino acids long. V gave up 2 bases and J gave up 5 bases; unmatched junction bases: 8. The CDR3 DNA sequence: TGTGCCATCAGTGAGCCGGAAAGCGGGGTGGAGACCCAGTACTTC. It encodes CAISEPESGVETQYF.

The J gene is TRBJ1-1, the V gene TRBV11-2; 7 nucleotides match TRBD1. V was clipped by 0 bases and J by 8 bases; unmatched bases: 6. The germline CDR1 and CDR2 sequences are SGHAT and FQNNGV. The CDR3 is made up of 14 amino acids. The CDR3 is CASSLDRYRGEAFF. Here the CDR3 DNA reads TGTGCCAGCAGCTTAGATCGGTACAGGGGAGAAGCTTTCTTT.